This T cell receptor beta chain was sequenced in a study of blood T cells in healthy people across ages. General study points: The study found more naive CD4+ cells and higher diversity in long-lived than aged donors.

Donor samples were obtained from healthy Caucasian individuals from Russia, aged 6 to 90. Total RNA, at least 6 micrograms per sample, came from PBMCs. This clonotype was seen at least ten times. Its matching antigen is unknown. CDR3 size: 13 residues. CDR1 is DFQATT, CDR2 SNEGSKA, per germline (reference sequence). Trimming took off 8 bases at V and 5 bases at J, with 19 bases between the two ends. The authors ran a second PCR of roughly 7 to 11 cycles using a sample-barcoded 5' primer and a J-beta primer mix. With 12 random nucleotides, a template-switch adaptor tagged each individual cDNA molecule. One entry per CDR3 protein, called by TCRdb with MiXCR from the 5' RACE reads. The sample carries about 1.8 million distinct CDR3 sequences, around half recorded once.

Sample: blood. The chain joins TRBV20-1 to TRBJ2-7, with D perhaps TRBD1 or TRBD2 (5 bases each). The receptor comes from a woman in her thirties or forties in good health. The CDR3 is CSSGPVGVNEQYF. CDR3 sequence (DNA): TGCAGTTCGGGGCCAGTGGGGGTGAACGAGCAGTACTTC.